This T cell receptor (beta chain) was identified during a study of low-dose radiotherapy and immunotherapy resistance in tumors (dated by TCRdb to 2022 to 2024). Concerning the study at large: Patients in Cohort 1 were given 0.5 Gy per fraction every 2 weeks, and the prescribed total PTV dose was 6.5 Gy. Starting on cycle 1 day 1, patients took 300 mg of aspirin by mouth once daily for four cycles. Cohort 2 received 1 Gy per fraction every two weeks, with a total of 13 Gy over 26 weeks. Nivolumab was administered intravenously as a 240 mg flat dose every two weeks, and ipilimumab was administered intravenously at 1 mg/kg every six weeks. Eight patients were included in the translational analysis, namely three from the first dose cohort plus the first five from the second dose cohort. Every two weeks, patients got intravenous cyclophosphamide at 200 mg/m2, given one day ahead of each radiation and immunotherapy administration. Randomization of trial participants into treatment groups was not performed.

This clonotype was counted ten times or more. Its antigen remains undetermined. No much larger clone is present one base from it, and per-base qualities are unavailable. Sequencing instrument: Illumina HiSeq 2500. First-strand cDNA was synthesized using Superscript III and a set of TRAV- and TRBV-specific primers, so that both TCRalpha and TCRbeta chains were covered. A roughly 22-cycle PCR with Phusion amplified the TCRs, pairing a constant-region primer with the adapter that was attached to the V primers. Isolated mRNA was amplified with the MessageAmp II aRNA Amplification Kit, using a roughly 15-hour in vitro transcription at 37°C. mRNA for TCR sequencing was isolated with the Dynabeads mRNA DIRECT Purification Kit. Indexed Illumina adapters were added in a second Phusion PCR of roughly 26 cycles, after which AMPure XP beads were used to purify the products. On the study's bioinformatics: Using custom Perl scripts, TCR sequences that encoded the same protein were pooled, out-of-frame sequences were dropped, and the abundance of each clonotype was calculated. Any TCR sequence supported by only a single read was excluded from analysis. The metrics used to describe the repertoires included Shannon entropy, Gini index, clonality, richness, and the frequency of TCRs shared between repertoires. The public reads were reanalyzed by TCRdb: fastp trimming at Q25, MiXCR alignment, in-frame beta chains only. Rows with a matching CDR3 protein are joined into one entry that keeps the most common DNA and genes. The V and J calls were determined by TCRdb, not by the authors. This sample comprises 75,000 to 95,000 distinct CDR3 sequences, 18% of them detected only once. In total, the top ten clones hold about 5.5% of the sample.

V and J are trimmed by 6 bases and 6 bases, and the gene matches miss 8 bases of the junction. CDR1 and CDR2, per the germline V gene (reference sequence), are MNHEY and SMNVEV. Reading from cysteine to phenylalanine, the CDR3 counts 16 amino acids. Only CDR3 DNA is held: 48 bases, read in frame from base 1. The time point label here, explained by the study, means: before trial treatment. The donors took part in RACIN, a single-arm, phase I, dose-escalation trial that combined nivolumab, ipilimumab, aspirin, low-dose cyclophosphamide and low-dose radiotherapy. Patients were eligible if they had advanced solid tumors that were TIL-negative.

The material was PBMCs, obtained before treatment. This clonotype was sampled from a male donor with prostate cancer. The V gene is TRBV27 and the J gene is TRBJ2-1, and 13 bases in between align with TRBD2. The nucleotides are TGTGCCAGCAGCCGAAGTACTAGCGGGGGGGCCAATGAGCAGTTCTTC. This sequence encodes CASSRSTSGGANEQFF.